The 3 T cell receptor beta chains given below trace back to one sample, sequenced in a study of blood T cell repertoires in COVID-19 (dated by TCRdb to the early 2020s). Library preparation employed the immunoSEQ multiplex PCR assay. The table comes from immuneACCESS by way of TCRdb, which keeps in-frame sequences with V and J called. Part of the clones is missing from these tables; in studies checked, under half for an unresolved V gene and the rest for unknown reasons. Present in this sample are 650,000 to 800,000 clones, approximately 90% of which were seen just once. The ten largest make up more than 0.25% of the sample. Sequencing used peripheral blood. Every receptor here comes from a woman younger than 35 with acute or convalescent COVID-19.

The genes are TRBV2 and TRBJ2-1, with 10 bases aligning to TRBD1. CDR3 length: 13 residues. Germline V lookup: CDR1 SNHLY, CDR2 FYNNEI. With 3 bases clipped from V and 9 bases from J, the junction kept 2 bases outside the gene matches. This CDR3 reads CASSETGGGEQFF. The CDR3 DNA sequence: TGTGCCAGCAGTGAGACAGGGGGCGGTGAGCAGTTCTTC.

The chain couples TRBV7-9 to TRBJ1-6, with 11 bases aligning to TRBD1. The germline V gene has CDR1 SEHNR and CDR2 FQNEAQ (reference sequence). The CDR3 length is 18 residues. V dropped 3 bases and J dropped 7; count of bases not matched to a gene: 11. The CDR3 coding sequence is TGTGCCAGCAGCTTTGGGACAGGGGGTGTAAGTAGAAATTCACCCCTCCACTTT. Protein sequence: CASSFGTGGVSRNSPLHF.

This clone has just a few counts. The chain is built from TRBV19 and TRBJ1-3; D remains unclear. This CDR3 contains 14 residues. Trimming shortened V by 3 bases and J by 2 bases, and 8 bases separated the two germline ends. Germline V gene sequence: CDR1 LNHDA, CDR2 SQIVND (reference sequence). The CDR3 is CASSMRGTGNTIYF. CDR3 sequence (DNA): TGTGCCAGTAGTATGCGGGGAACTGGAAACACCATATATTTT. Filled out from reference TRBV19 and TRBJ1-3, the complete variable domain reads DGGITQSPKYLFRKEGQNVTLSCEQNLNHDAMYWYRQDPGQGLRLIYYSQIVNDFQKGDIAEGYSVSREKKESFPLTVTSAQKNPTAFYLCASSMRGTGNTIYFGEGSWLTVV.